The 24 T cell receptor beta chains presented below share a single source sample, sequenced in a study of naive and memory T cell subsets. Study observations and caveats: Naive repertoires, especially CD8, held a few larger clonotypes, possibly memory cells re-expressing CD45RA.

Both TRBC1 and TRBC2 were covered by a beta constant-region primer of two equimolar oligonucleotides. Nested alpha and beta constant-region primers with the SP2 primer drove four PCR rounds on ligated cDNA. TCRdb analysed the UMI-ligation and nested PCR reads with MiXCR anew, one entry per CDR3 protein. The data show roughly 100,000 distinct CDR3 sequences, with roughly 15% seen just once and roughly 2.8% held by the top ten. These receptors are not linked to any known antigen. The sequenced material came from naive CD8+ T cells from blood. Receptors were obtained from a human donor in good health.

This clonotype was detected many times. This rearrangement joins TRBV29-1 to TRBJ2-5; D unclear. V was cut by 4 bases and J by 3 bases, with 15 bases left in between. The CDR3 spans 14 residues. Germline assignment: CDR1 SQVTM and CDR2 ANQGSEA. The CDR3 region has the DNA TGCAGCGTTGTTCCGGTAACTGCCAAAGAGACCCAGTACTTC. Translated, it gives CSVVPVTAKETQYF.

This clonotype was seen a handful of times. The chain carries TRBV7-9 and TRBJ2-7; weak D call: TRBD1 (6 bases). The CDR3 has 15 amino acids. V lost 0 bases, J lost 6 bases, and 15 bases lay in between. Germline V gene data show CDR1 as SEHNR and CDR2 as FQNEAQ (reference sequence). CDR3 protein: CASSLAQGALREQYF. CDR3 nucleotides: TGTGCCAGCAGCTTAGCACAGGGTGCTCTCCGCGAGCAGTACTTC. Using reference TRBV7-9 and TRBJ2-7 for the parts outside the CDR3, the full variable domain is DTGVSQNPRHKITKRGQNVTFRCDPISEHNRLYWYRQTLGQGPEFLTYFQNEAQLEKSRLLSDRFSAERPKGSFSTLEIQRTEQGDSAMYLCASSLAQGALREQYFGPGTRLTVT.

The chain joins TRBV5-6 to TRBJ2-7; D gene uncertain. The V end was cut by 2 bases, the J end by 7 bases, with 7 bases between. The CDR3 length is 11 residues. Germline CDR1 SGHDT, CDR2 YYEEEE. CDR3: CASSFAAEQYF. DNA for the CDR3: TGTGCCAGCAGCTTCGCCGCGGAGCAGTACTTC. Together with reference TRBV5-6 and TRBJ2-7, the CDR3 gives the full variable domain: DAGVTQSPTHLIKTRGQQVTLRCSPKSGHDTVSWYQQALGQGPQFIFQYYEEEERQRGNFPDRFSGHQFPNYSSELNVNALLLGDSALYLCASSFAAEQYFGPGTRLTVT.

J is TRBJ2-5 and V is TRBV12-3 or TRBV12-4; 12 bases fit TRBD2. Trimming removed 4 bases from V and 4 bases from J; junction bases left unmatched: 7. This CDR3 is 16 amino acids long. CDR3 DNA: TGTGCCAGCAGTTGGACTAGCGGGGACATCCGAGAGACCCAGTACTTC. It yields the protein CASSWTSGDIRETQYF.

J is TRBJ1-4 and V is TRBV7-9; D gene uncertain. CDR3 length equals 15 residues. Germline CDR1 and CDR2: SEHNR and FQNEAQ (reference sequence). V dropped 2 bases and J dropped 8 bases, with 15 bases sitting between them. CDR3 residues: CASSLSSASDEKLFF. The CDR3 DNA reads TGTGCCAGCAGCTTATCCTCGGCCAGCGACGAAAAACTGTTTTTT.

The chain links TRBV7-3 to TRBJ2-7, with unresolved D. The CDR3 has 13 amino acids. V lost 2 bases and J 5 bases, leaving 10 bases between the germline ends. The germline V gene encodes CDR1 SGHTA and CDR2 FQGTGA. CDR3 sequence: CASSLYPPDEQYF. The CDR3 region has the DNA TGTGCCAGCAGCTTATACCCCCCCGACGAGCAGTACTTC.

This clonotype was observed many times. The chain has TRBV5-4 and TRBJ2-7; a weak D match, TRBD2 (5 bases). Germline V gene data show CDR1 as SGHNT and CDR2 as YYREEE (reference sequence). This CDR3 contains 13 residues. Trimming took off 5 bases at V and 4 bases at J, with 13 bases between the two ends. The CDR3 nucleotides are TGTGCCAGCAGAGCTTCTTGGGAGTACGAGCAGTACTTC. Translated: CASRASWEYEQYF.

The chain has TRBV30 and TRBJ1-1; D might be TRBD1 (5 bases). The V end was cut by 4 bases, the J end by 5 bases, with 17 bases between. In germline, CDR1 is GTSNPN, CDR2 SVGIG (reference sequence). CDR3 size: 14 residues. The CDR3 DNA reads TGTGCCTGGATTGGTTTCTCCGGGGGAACTGAAGCTTTCTTT. Protein product: CAWIGFSGGTEAFF.

This clonotype was picked up a small number of times. This rearrangement joins TRBV7-8 to TRBJ2-6; no reliable D call. The CDR3 runs 18 residues. V was clipped by 1 base and J by 0 bases, with 13 bases between them. CDR1 is SGHVS and CDR2 is FQNEAQ in the germline V gene. The CDR3 nucleotides read TGTGCCAGCAGCTTAGTTGAGAATTACGACTCTGGGGCCAACGTCCTGACTTTC. Translating it yields CASSLVENYDSGANVLTF.

The chain carries TRBV5-1 and TRBJ2-7; D is uncertain. V was pared by 0 bases and J by 3 bases, with 16 bases between. The germline gives CDR1 SGHRS, CDR2 YFSETQ. The CDR3 covers 16 residues. CDR3 DNA sequence: TGCGCCAGCAGCTTGGTCGGCGGCGGCTCCTACTACGAGCAGTACTTC. Encoded protein: CASSLVGGGSYYEQYF. The full variable domain, in which reference TRBV5-1 and TRBJ2-7 provide the parts outside the CDR3, is KAGVTQTPRYLIKTRGQQVTLSCSPISGHRSVSWYQQTPGQGLQFLFEYFSETQRNKGNFPGRFSGRQFSNSRSEMNVSTLELGDSALYLCASSLVGGGSYYEQYFGPGTRLTVT.

This clonotype was recorded many times. The genes are TRBV9 and TRBJ2-3, with D hard to call. The germline CDR1 and CDR2 sequences are SGDLS and YYNGEE. V lost 3 bases to trimming and J lost 7 bases, with 15 bases between them. This CDR3 comprises 14 residues. The CDR3 reads CASSARTDFYTQYF. The CDR3 region has the DNA TGTGCCAGCAGCGCACGGACGGATTTCTATACGCAGTATTTT.

This clonotype was observed a few times. The rearrangement joins TRBV7-9 to TRBJ1-2; 9 bases agree with TRBD1. With V trimmed by 5 bases and J by 4 bases, 11 bases remained unmatched. CDR1 SEHNR and CDR2 FQNEAQ come from the germline V gene (reference sequence). CDR3 size: 16 residues. CDR3 sequence: CASSPLPGQGIYGYTF. The CDR3 DNA sequence: TGTGCCAGCAGCCCCCTCCCGGGACAGGGCATCTATGGCTACACCTTC.

To note about this clonotype: This may arise from a read error, as a much more abundant clone is one base away. The V gene is TRBV29-1, the J gene TRBJ2-3; possibly TRBD1 for D (7 bases). CDR1 SQVTM and CDR2 ANQGSEA come from the germline V gene. The V gene lost 4 bases and the J gene lost 4 bases, with 18 bases spanning the gap. The CDR3 has 15 amino acids. The CDR3 protein is CSVVGWRDSSDTQYF. In DNA form, the CDR3 reads TGCAGCGTTGTAGGATGGCGGGACAGCTCAGATACGCAGTATTTT.

At least ten counts were recorded for this clonotype. The chain carries TRBV27 and TRBJ2-7, with unresolved D. The CDR3 covers 13 residues. V lost 6 bases to trimming and J lost 3 bases, with 12 bases between them. Germline V lookup: CDR1 MNHEY, CDR2 SMNVEV (reference sequence). CDR3 in amino acids: CASSTLLNYEQYF. In DNA, the CDR3 is TGTGCCAGCAGCACCTTACTTAACTACGAGCAGTACTTC.

This clonotype came up many times. The chain links TRBV7-6 to TRBJ2-5; no clear D. The CDR3 is made up of 15 amino acids. With 2 bases removed from V and 2 bases from J, the gap between germline ends came to 12 bases. CDR1 is SGHVS and CDR2 is FNYEAQ in the germline V gene. DNA for the CDR3: TGTGCCAGCAGCTTAAGGTCGGATGTACAAGAGACCCAGTACTTC. Amino acids: CASSLRSDVQETQYF.

There are many counts of this clonotype. The chain combines TRBV7-9 with TRBJ2-5; 7 nucleotides align to TRBD2. Germline values: CDR1 SEHNR, CDR2 FQNEAQ (reference sequence). J was trimmed by 2 bases and V by 5 bases; bases with no gene match: 8. CDR3 length: 15 residues. The CDR3 here is CASSMRDYLQETQYF. The CDR3 DNA reads TGTGCCAGCAGCATGCGGGACTACCTTCAAGAGACCCAGTACTTC. The variable domain in full, completed from reference TRBV7-9 and TRBJ2-5, reads DTGVSQNPRHKITKRGQNVTFRCDPISEHNRLYWYRQTLGQGPEFLTYFQNEAQLEKSRLLSDRFSAERPKGSFSTLEIQRTEQGDSAMYLCASSMRDYLQETQYFGPGTRLLVL.

This clonotype occurred many times. The chain has TRBV27 and TRBJ1-2; D gene ambiguous. The CDR3 sequence is 15 residues long. CDR1 is MNHEY, CDR2 SMNVEV, per germline (reference sequence). V was pared by 0 bases and J by 5 bases, with 13 bases between. The CDR3 DNA is TGTGCCAGCAGTTTATCCGCCTCCTCCCCTTATGGCTACACCTTC. Amino acid sequence: CASSLSASSPYGYTF.

This sequence joins TRBV5-6 and TRBJ2-1, with 8 bases lining up with TRBD1. The V gene end was trimmed by 0 bases and the J gene end by 8 bases; junction bases not matched to a gene: 7. Germline CDR1 and CDR2: SGHDT and YYEEEE. The CDR3 is 15 amino acids. CDR3 sequence: CASSLGPGGWDEQFF. Written as DNA, the CDR3 is TGTGCCAGCAGCTTGGGGCCAGGGGGCTGGGATGAGCAGTTCTTC.

This clonotype came up a few times. The chain carries TRBV7-8 and TRBJ2-7; D may be TRBD1 (6 bases). V gave up 3 bases and J gave up 0 bases, with 12 bases separating them. This CDR3 has 15 amino acids. Looked up from germline, CDR1 is SGHVS and CDR2 is FQNEAQ. CDR3: CASSFPDRISYEQYF. DNA for the CDR3: TGTGCCAGCAGCTTCCCCGACAGGATCTCCTACGAGCAGTACTTC. The full variable domain, in which reference TRBV7-8 and TRBJ2-7 provide the parts outside the CDR3, is GAGVSQSPRYKVAKRGQDVALRCDPISGHVSLFWYQQALGQGPEFLTYFQNEAQLDKSGLPSDRFFAERPEGSVSTLKIQRTQQEDSAVYLCASSFPDRISYEQYFGPGTRLTVT.

This clonotype has only a few counts. The V gene is TRBV6-5, the J gene TRBJ2-6; TRBD1 matches at 9 bases. Germline CDR1 reads MNHEY; CDR2 reads SVGAGI. This CDR3 spans 18 amino acids. V trimming: 5 bases; J trimming: 3 bases; junction bases outside the gene matches: 11. The chain's CDR3 is CASSIGRGTGYGANVLTF. In DNA, the CDR3 is TGTGCCAGCAGTATAGGGCGGGGGACAGGGTATGGGGCCAACGTCCTGACTTTC.

This clonotype appeared a few times. This chain connects TRBV5-5 to TRBJ2-5; 14 nucleotides agree with TRBD2. The CDR3 spans 16 residues. The junction had 6 bases not matched to a gene; V was cut back by 4 bases and J by 4 bases. The germline CDR1 and CDR2 sequences are SGHKS and YYEKEE (reference sequence). The CDR3 coding sequence is TGTGCCAGCAGCCCGGGGACTAGCGGGAGTAGAGAGACCCAGTACTTC. Residues: CASSPGTSGSRETQYF.

Here the CDR3 reads CASSQDRLAAENIQYF. The CDR3, as DNA: TGCGCCAGCAGCCAAGATCGACTAGCGGCTGAAAACATTCAGTACTTC. V usage is TRBV4-3 and J usage is TRBJ2-4, with 9 bases matching TRBD2. This CDR3 is built from 16 residues. With 0 bases clipped from V and 5 bases from J, the junction kept 5 bases outside the gene matches. Germline V gene data show CDR1 as LGHNA and CDR2 as YSLEER.

This clonotype was seen many times. The chain carries TRBV7-2 and TRBJ2-3; 8 bases match TRBD2. CDR3 length equals 17 residues. The germline gives CDR1 SGHTA, CDR2 FQGNSA. V shed 2 bases and J 2 bases; nucleotides not matched to a gene: 9. The CDR3 nucleotides are TGTGCCAGCAGCTTACCACGGGGGGGCGTGGTCACAGATACGCAGTATTTT. Translation gives CASSLPRGGVVTDTQYF.

This clonotype appeared a few times. The V gene is TRBV29-1, the J gene TRBJ2-3; D gene ambiguous. CDR1 SQVTM and CDR2 ANQGSEA come from the germline V gene. V lost 7 bases to trimming and J lost 4 bases, with 12 bases between them. The CDR3 totals 12 residues. The CDR3 DNA reads as TGCAGCGCCACGCCGGAGCCAGATACGCAGTATTTT. It encodes CSATPEPDTQYF.